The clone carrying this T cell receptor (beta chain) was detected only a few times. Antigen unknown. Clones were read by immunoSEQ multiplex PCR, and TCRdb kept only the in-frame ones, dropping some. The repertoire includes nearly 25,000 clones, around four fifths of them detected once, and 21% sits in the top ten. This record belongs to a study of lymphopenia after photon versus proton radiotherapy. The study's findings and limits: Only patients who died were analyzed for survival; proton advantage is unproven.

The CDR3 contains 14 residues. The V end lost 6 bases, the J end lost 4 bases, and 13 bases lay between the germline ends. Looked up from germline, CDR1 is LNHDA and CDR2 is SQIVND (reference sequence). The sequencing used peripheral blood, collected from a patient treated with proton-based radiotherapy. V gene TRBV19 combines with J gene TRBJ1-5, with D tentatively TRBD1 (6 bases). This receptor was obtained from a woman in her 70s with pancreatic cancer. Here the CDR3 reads CASRVGGGNQPQHF. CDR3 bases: TGTGCCAGTAGAGTTGGAGGGGGGAATCAGCCCCAGCATTTT.